These 14 T cell receptor beta chains originate from one sample sequenced in a study of control samples from healthy donors and cancer patients. Profiling relied on immunoSEQ multiplex PCR, and the TCRdb table lists in-frame clones only, not all of them. The sample carries 150,000 to 200,000 clones, over 85% recorded once. The source material was blood. The receptor set was obtained from a woman aged 40-49 years in good health.

The gene calls are TRBV6-2 or TRBV6-3 and TRBJ2-7; TRBD2 might be the D (5 bases). The CDR3 is made up of 14 amino acids. V dropped 3 bases and J dropped 3 bases, with 12 bases sitting between them. The germline gives CDR1 MNHEY, CDR2 SVGEGT. The CDR3 bases are TGTGCCAGCAGTTATGAGGGTGTGGGCTACGAGCAGTACTTC. Its translation: CASSYEGVGYEQYF.

The rearrangement uses TRBV10-3 and TRBJ1-2; no clear D gene. V was trimmed by 3 bases and J by 8 bases, leaving 25 bases between them. Germline loops: CDR1 ENHRY, CDR2 SYGVKD. This CDR3 has 17 residues. The DNA of the CDR3 is TGTGCCATCAGTGATCCACCGAATCGGGGTCTCGATAGAGGCTACACCTTC. The encoded protein is CAISDPPNRGLDRGYTF.

The chain employs TRBV28 and TRBJ2-3; D uncertain. In germline, CDR1 is MDHEN, CDR2 SYDVKM. Trimming pared 5 bases from V and 2 bases from J, leaving 17 bases between. CDR3 length: 16 residues. The CDR3 region has the DNA TGTGCCAGCAGTCTCCCCAAAAGTTCTGCCACAGATACGCAGTATTTT. The encoded protein is CASSLPKSSATDTQYF. Using reference TRBV28 and TRBJ2-3 for the parts outside the CDR3, the full variable domain is DVKVTQSSRYLVKRTGEKVFLECVQDMDHENMFWYRQDPGLGLRLIYFSYDVKMKEKGDIPEGYSVSREKKERFSLILESASTNQTSMYLCASSLPKSSATDTQYFGPGTRLTVL.

The chain is built from TRBV27 and TRBJ1-6, with TRBD1 matching 7 bases. CDR1 and CDR2 (germline): MNHEY, SMNVEV (reference sequence). The CDR3 has 13 residues. Unmatched junction bases numbered 3, after V lost 8 bases and J lost 5 bases. CDR3 sequence (DNA): TGTGCCAGCGGGACAGAAGATAATTCACCCCTCCACTTT. It encodes CASGTEDNSPLHF.

The chain links TRBV25-1 to TRBJ2-3; unclear D gene. The CDR3 loop spans 13 amino acids. V shed 6 bases and J shed 0 bases, with 7 bases lying between them. Germline loops: CDR1 MGHDK, CDR2 SYGVNS. In DNA form, the CDR3 reads TGTGCCAGCAGACAGAAAAGCACAGATACGCAGTATTTT. It is translated as CASRQKSTDTQYF.

V is TRBV19 and J is TRBJ2-1, with 9 bases fitting TRBD2. CDR3 length: 17 residues. The V gene's germline CDR1 is LNHDA and CDR2 SQIVND (reference sequence). The V segment lost 4 bases and the J segment 7 bases; nucleotides outside the gene matches: 14. The CDR3 DNA sequence: TGTGCCAGTAGTACGTCACTGGCGGGGGGGCTTGGTAATGAGCAGTTCTTC. It specifies CASSTSLAGGLGNEQFF. Together with reference TRBV19 and TRBJ2-1, the CDR3 gives the full variable domain: DGGITQSPKYLFRKEGQNVTLSCEQNLNHDAMYWYRQDPGQGLRLIYYSQIVNDFQKGDIAEGYSVSREKKESFPLTVTSAQKNPTAFYLCASSTSLAGGLGNEQFFGPGTRLTVL.

The chain combines TRBV6-5 with TRBJ2-7; D gene ambiguous. Germline CDR1 reads MNHEY; CDR2 reads SVGAGI. V was shortened by 5 bases and J by 2 bases, with 10 bases between the two germline ends. CDR3 size: 13 residues. The CDR3 region is CASSRVGAYEQYF. In nucleotides, the CDR3 is TGTGCCAGCAGTCGCGTTGGGGCCTACGAGCAGTACTTC.

The chain links TRBV4-2 to TRBJ1-2; D is unclear. Germline V gene data show CDR1 as LGHNA and CDR2 as YNFKEQ. The CDR3 is made up of 13 amino acids. The germline V and J ends were trimmed by 0 bases and 2 bases, with 4 bases remaining between them. The CDR3 nucleotides are TGTGCCAGCAGCCAAGAGTACAACTATGGCTACACCTTC. This sequence encodes CASSQEYNYGYTF.

The rearrangement links TRBV14 to TRBJ1-1; D is possibly TRBD1 (5 bases). V was trimmed by 2 bases and J by 0 bases, leaving 10 bases between them. CDR1 SGHDN and CDR2 FVKESK come from the germline V gene. The CDR3 is 15 residues long. CDR3: CASSQLQGMNTEAFF. The DNA for the CDR3 is TGTGCCAGCAGCCAACTTCAGGGAATGAACACTGAAGCTTTCTTT.

The chain has TRBV29-1 and TRBJ1-5, with D maybe TRBD1 (5 bases). Looked up from germline, CDR1 is SQVTM and CDR2 is ANQGSEA. The CDR3 consists of 13 residues. Trimming removed 6 bases from V and 4 bases from J, with 13 bases in between. The CDR3 spells CSVETDPNQPQHF. CDR3 DNA: TGCAGCGTGGAGACAGACCCGAATCAGCCCCAGCATTTT.

The count of this clone is one. The chain links TRBV7-9 to TRBJ1-1; D gene ambiguous. The germline V gene encodes CDR1 SEHNR and CDR2 FQNEAQ (reference sequence). V was cut by 5 bases and J by 1 base, with 20 bases left in between. The CDR3 contains 17 residues. CDR3 in amino acids: CASSVYGLSGANTEAFF. The DNA of the CDR3 is TGTGCCAGCAGCGTTTACGGGTTGTCGGGAGCGAACACTGAAGCTTTCTTT.

J is TRBJ2-1 and V is TRBV20-1, with no clear D. This CDR3 region has 15 residues. In germline, CDR1 is DFQATT, CDR2 SNEGSKA (reference sequence). Trimming removed 3 bases at V and 0 bases at J, with 12 bases between. The chain's CDR3 is CSASGQASSYNEQFF. The CDR3 nucleotides read TGCAGTGCTAGTGGTCAGGCGAGCTCCTACAATGAGCAGTTCTTC.

This clone has only a few counts. This chain connects TRBV18 to TRBJ2-7, with D hard to call. Trimming took 3 bases from V and 2 from J, leaving 11 bases between them. Germline V CDR1 and CDR2: KGHSH, LQKENI. The CDR3 runs 14 residues. CDR3 protein: CASSPNYQAYEQYF. The CDR3 nucleotides are TGTGCCAGCTCACCTAATTACCAAGCCTACGAGCAGTACTTC.

The chain links TRBV5-1 to TRBJ2-5, with 7 bases identical to TRBD2. Germline values: CDR1 SGHRS, CDR2 YFSETQ. The V and J ends lost 4 bases and 4 bases, in that order; junction bases with no gene match: 13. The CDR3 covers 16 residues. For the CDR3, the DNA is TGCGCCAGCAGCCTAGGAGGGGCGGGAGCTGGAGAGACCCAGTACTTC. It translates to CASSLGGAGAGETQYF.